The present TCR beta chain was sequenced within a study of Tregs in tolerant kidney transplant recipients. V lost 0 bases and J lost 0, with 15 bases in between. CDR1 GTSNPN and CDR2 SVGIG come from the germline V gene (reference sequence). This CDR3 has 17 residues. Libraries were prepared by immunoSEQ multiplex PCR; TCRdb keeps only in-frame clonotypes and omits some of them. The sample holds some 250,000 clones, about 80% seen once. Material for sequencing was CD4+ T cells from blood. The rearrangement joins TRBV30 to TRBJ1-5, with TRBD1 as a possible D gene (5 bases). This receptor was identified in a human donor in good health. CDR3 loop: CAWSVGRALYSNQPQHF. CDR3 bases: TGTGCCTGGAGTGTAGGCAGGGCACTCTATAGCAATCAGCCCCAGCATTTT.